Detailed here is one TCR beta chain. Original processing notes: Cell counts per sample came from amplifying reference gene primers. Some clones are missing from TCRdb's copy, which holds only in-frame ones; the method was immunoSEQ multiplex PCR. That table gives V, J and clone size, and the DNA gave D and trimming. The data contain 100,000 to 150,000 clones, around 91% of them singletons. The CDR3 is 16 amino acids. Germline V lookup: CDR1 LGHDT, CDR2 YNNKEL (reference sequence). V was trimmed by 0 bases and J by 5 bases, leaving 16 bases between them. The data belong to a study of blood T cell repertoires in COVID-19. Study-level information: Spain, Italy and the United States supplied samples that represented acute and convalescent COVID-19. Sources were T cells, B-cell-depleted T cells, or PBMCs; the material itself was cDNA or gDNA.

This sequence originates from a man in his 70s with active or convalescent COVID-19. Specimen: peripheral blood. The rearrangement joins TRBV3-1 (or the pseudogene TRBV3-2) to TRBJ2-5; perhaps TRBD1 as D (6 bases). CDR3 residues: CASSQDFRQGWETQYF. CDR3 DNA sequence: TGTGCCAGCAGCCAAGATTTCAGGCAGGGGTGGGAGACCCAGTACTTC.